The clone carrying this T cell receptor (beta chain) was counted only a few times. Its antigen remains unknown. As every portion of the isolated RNA was reverse transcribed, the sequencing read expressed TCRB transcripts. The repertoire was sequenced with immunoSEQ multiplex PCR; TCRdb's copy has only in-frame clones and lacks some. The data show about 320,000 clones, with 13% to 15% seen just once and 6.7% held by the top ten. This record comes from a study of beta chain features in type 1 diabetes. Whole-study results and caveats: All four CD4+ subsets of Type 1 diabetes patients contained TCRB CDR3s that were moderately but significantly shorter. In comparison with healthy donors, patients had naive, central memory and Treg TCRB repertoires that appeared more similar.

The V gene lost 5 bases and the J gene lost 2 bases, with 14 bases spanning the gap. Germline loops: CDR1 SGHTA, CDR2 FQGNSA. The CDR3 loop spans 15 amino acids. Without exception, sorted populations had purity beyond 95%. V is TRBV7-2 and J is TRBJ2-3; D tentatively fits TRBD1 or TRBD2 (5 bases each). Material for sequencing was central memory CD4+ T cells from blood. The sequence was collected from a man aged 25-45 years in good health. The CDR3 nucleotides read TGTGCCAGCAGCGTCCGGGGCCAGGTCACAGATACGCAGTATTTT. Protein sequence: CASSVRGQVTDTQYF.